This T cell receptor beta chain appears in the sequencing data of a study of siplizumab effects on memory and regulatory T cells. Sequenced by immunoSEQ multiplex PCR; TCRdb stores in-frame clones only, minus some. The table includes about 13,000 clones, roughly 40% detected once. The mixed lymphocyte reaction cells were grown together in coculture at 37°C for around 6 days. Trimming left V 6 bases short and J 1 base short, with 9 bases between. Germline V gives CDR1 MNHEY, CDR2 SMNVEV (reference sequence). This CDR3 comprises 13 residues. For this clone: What it binds is unknown.

Sequencing was carried out using CFSE-low (dividing) CD8+ T cells sorted from an allogeneic mixed lymphocyte reaction. This chain links TRBV27 with TRBJ1-1; D is ambiguous. This sequence was found in a human donor in good health; the cells came from an allogeneic mixed lymphocyte reaction. The CDR3: CASREYGNTEAFF. In DNA form, the CDR3 reads TGTGCCAGCAGGGAATATGGGAACACTGAAGCTTTCTTT.